These 7 T cell receptor beta chains were all obtained from the same sample, sequenced in a study of cytomegalovirus exposure and HLA in healthy donors. Clones were sequenced by immunoSEQ multiplex PCR, and TCRdb holds only the in-frame ones, with some missing. The profile shows about 130,000 clones, approximately 84% of them singletons. Sequences were obtained from PBMCs. These receptors were collected from a young man in good health and CMV-seropositive.

The J gene is TRBJ1-1, the V gene TRBV5-1; D perhaps matches TRBD1 (6 bases). The CDR3 runs 15 residues. V lost 0 bases, J lost 1 base, and 10 bases lay in between. Germline V lookup: CDR1 SGHRS, CDR2 YFSETQ. The CDR3 reads CASSLGGGRNTEAFF. For the CDR3, the DNA is TGCGCCAGCAGCTTGGGGGGGGGCCGGAACACTGAAGCTTTCTTT. Together with reference TRBV5-1 and TRBJ1-1, the CDR3 gives the full variable domain: KAGVTQTPRYLIKTRGQQVTLSCSPISGHRSVSWYQQTPGQGLQFLFEYFSETQRNKGNFPGRFSGRQFSNSRSEMNVSTLELGDSALYLCASSLGGGRNTEAFFGQGTRLTVV.

The sample holds one count of this clone. The chain couples TRBV27 to TRBJ2-4, with TRBD2 matching over 8 bases. CDR1 MNHEY and CDR2 SMNVEV come from the germline V gene (reference sequence). This CDR3 has 15 amino acids. V trimming: 5 bases; J trimming: 8 bases; junction bases outside the gene matches: 11. CDR3 DNA sequence: TGTGCCAGCAGTACCCTTGCGGGAGGAGTGGACATTCAGTACTTC. This sequence encodes CASSTLAGGVDIQYF.

This clone was counted between two and nine times. This rearrangement joins TRBV14 to TRBJ2-2; 12 bases are shared with TRBD2. The CDR3 totals 16 residues. The trim removed 1 base at V and 6 bases at J, leaving 3 bases unmatched. Germline values: CDR1 SGHDN, CDR2 FVKESK. CDR3 residues: CASSQGSSGRAGELFF. For the CDR3, the DNA is TGTGCCAGCAGCCAAGGCTCTAGCGGGAGGGCCGGGGAGCTGTTTTTT.

V usage is TRBV10-3 and J usage is TRBJ2-1; 11 bases fit TRBD2. Germline V gene data show CDR1 as ENHRY and CDR2 as SYGVKD. J lost 6 bases, V lost 8 bases, and 6 bases had no gene match. This CDR3 comprises 14 residues. CDR3: CAIREGLAANEQFF. CDR3 coding DNA: TGTGCCATCCGGGAGGGACTAGCGGCCAATGAGCAGTTCTTC.

The rearrangement joins TRBV7-2 to TRBJ2-1; a weak D match, TRBD1 (5 bases). Trimming stripped 3 bases from V and 6 bases from J, with 12 bases between. Germline assignment: CDR1 SGHTA and CDR2 FQGNSA. The CDR3 sequence is 14 residues long. CDR3 residues: CASSLGRASNEQFF. DNA of the CDR3: TGTGCCAGCAGCTTGGGGCGAGCAAGCAATGAGCAGTTCTTC.

The V call is TRBV19, the J call TRBJ2-6, with 8 positions matching TRBD2. Germline V CDR1 and CDR2: LNHDA, SQIVND (reference sequence). This CDR3 comprises 17 residues. J was trimmed by 0 bases and V by 6 bases; bases with no gene match: 7. The CDR3 loop reads CASRWSSGGSGANVLTF. CDR3 in DNA: TGTGCCAGTAGATGGTCCAGCGGGGGCTCTGGGGCCAACGTCCTGACTTTC.

The J gene is TRBJ2-2, the V gene TRBV7-2; 7 bases fit TRBD1. This CDR3 is 15 amino acids long. The trim removed 1 base at V and 6 bases at J, leaving 5 bases unmatched. Germline values: CDR1 SGHTA, CDR2 FQGNSA. This CDR3 is CASSLGGQWAGELFF. CDR3 in DNA: TGTGCCAGCAGCTTAGGGGGACAGTGGGCCGGGGAGCTGTTTTTT.